This T cell receptor (beta chain) originates from a study of blood T cell repertoires in COVID-19. Study-wide background: From the United States, Italy and Spain came samples of acute and convalescent COVID-19. Sources were T cells, B-cell-depleted T cells, or PBMCs; the material itself was cDNA or gDNA.

Under the authors' procedure: Using reference gene primer amplification, nucleated cell counts were estimated. Measured with immunoSEQ multiplex PCR; TCRdb has only the in-frame clones, and not every one. V and J calls and clone size are copied from that table; D and trimming were computed from the DNA. The repertoire holds 100,000 to 150,000 clones, with 70% to 85% as singletons. The CDR3 is 14 residues long. Trimming shortened V by 5 bases and J by 1 base, and 9 bases separated the two germline ends. CDR1 SNHLY and CDR2 FYNNEI come from the germline V gene. J is TRBJ1-3 and V is TRBV2; D not resolved. The specimen was peripheral blood. This receptor was taken from a human donor with acute or convalescent COVID-19. The donor label of this sample is uncertain. The CDR3 is CASSLALSGNTIYF. The DNA of the CDR3 is TGTGCCAGCAGTCTGGCTTTATCTGGAAACACCATATATTTT.